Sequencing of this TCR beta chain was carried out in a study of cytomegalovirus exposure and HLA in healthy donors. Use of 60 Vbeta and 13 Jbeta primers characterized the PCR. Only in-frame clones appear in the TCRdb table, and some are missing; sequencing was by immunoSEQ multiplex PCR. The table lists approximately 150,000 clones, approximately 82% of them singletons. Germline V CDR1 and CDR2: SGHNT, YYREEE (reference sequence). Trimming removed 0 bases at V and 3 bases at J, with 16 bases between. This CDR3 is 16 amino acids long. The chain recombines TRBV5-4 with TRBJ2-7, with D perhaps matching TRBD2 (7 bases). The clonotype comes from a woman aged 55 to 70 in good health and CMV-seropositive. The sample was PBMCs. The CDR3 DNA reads TGTGCCAGCAGCTTGGACTCAACGGGGGGCTACTACGAGCAGTACTTC. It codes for CASSLDSTGGYYEQYF.